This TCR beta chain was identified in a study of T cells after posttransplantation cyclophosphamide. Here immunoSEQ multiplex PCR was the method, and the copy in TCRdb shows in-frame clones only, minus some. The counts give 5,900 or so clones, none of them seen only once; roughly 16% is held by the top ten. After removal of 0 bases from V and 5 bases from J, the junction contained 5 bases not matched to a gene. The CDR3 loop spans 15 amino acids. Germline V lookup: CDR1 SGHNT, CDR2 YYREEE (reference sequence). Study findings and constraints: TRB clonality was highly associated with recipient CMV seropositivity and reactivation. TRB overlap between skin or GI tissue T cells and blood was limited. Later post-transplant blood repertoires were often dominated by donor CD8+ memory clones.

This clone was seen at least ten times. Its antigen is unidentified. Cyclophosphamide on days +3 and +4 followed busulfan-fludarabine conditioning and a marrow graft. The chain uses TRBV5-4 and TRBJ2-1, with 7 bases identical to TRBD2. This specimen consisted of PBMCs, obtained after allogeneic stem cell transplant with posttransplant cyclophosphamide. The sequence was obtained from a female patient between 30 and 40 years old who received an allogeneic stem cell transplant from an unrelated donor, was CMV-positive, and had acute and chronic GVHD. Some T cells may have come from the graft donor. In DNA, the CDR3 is TGTGCCAGCAGCTTGGAAAGCGGGATCCACAATGAGCAGTTCTTC. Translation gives CASSLESGIHNEQFF. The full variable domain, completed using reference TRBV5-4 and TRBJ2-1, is ETGVTQSPTHLIKTRGQQVTLRCSSQSGHNTVSWYQQALGQGPQFIFQYYREEENGRGNFPPRFSGLQFPNYSSELNVNALELDDSALYLCASSLESGIHNEQFFGPGTRLTVL.